This T cell receptor beta chain was sequenced during a study of blood T cell repertoires in COVID-19. Seattle-derived patients entered the study during active infection and were followed longitudinally. The CDR3 consists of 18 residues. The germline V gene has CDR1 LNHDA and CDR2 SQIVND (reference sequence). J lost 1 base, V lost 3 bases, and 8 bases had no gene match. The assay was immunoSEQ multiplex PCR, and TCRdb's table has in-frame clones only and misses some. Of 300,000 or so clones in the sample, about 90% were seen once. This clonotype was sampled from a woman younger than 45 with COVID-19, enrolled during active disease. The chain combines TRBV19 with TRBJ2-6; 8 bases are shared with TRBD1. Sequenced material: peripheral blood. CDR3 residues: CASSIGQGLSSGANVLTF. The CDR3 nucleotides read TGTGCCAGTAGTATCGGACAGGGTTTATCGTCTGGGGCCAACGTCCTGACTTTC.